There are a few counts of the clone carrying this TCR beta chain. TCRdb re-analyzed the PCR reads through MiXCR. The sample consists of 30,000 to 45,000 clones, around 30% of them appearing once. The data were obtained in a study of metastatic and nonmetastatic thyroid tumors. For the study at large: Repertoires from blood and tumor or nodule tissue of malignant and benign thyroid patients were compared.

This CDR3 region has 13 residues. Trimming left V 4 bases short and J 4 bases short, with 10 bases between. CDR1 MNHEY and CDR2 SMNVEV come from the germline V gene (reference sequence). Every patient underwent thyroid surgery untreated. Material for sequencing was blood. This chain uses TRBV27 with TRBJ1-2; no clear D gene. The sequence was obtained from a male donor with papillary thyroid cancer or a benign thyroid nodule (not recorded which). Some clones in this sample may be carry-over from other donors' samples. The DNA of the CDR3 is TGTGCCAGCAGTTCGAGGTCTGGCTATGGCTACACCTTC. Its translation: CASSSRSGYGYTF.